One sample yielded the 4 T cell receptor beta chains listed below, sequenced in a study of blood T cell repertoires in COVID-19. Libraries were prepared by immunoSEQ multiplex PCR; TCRdb keeps only in-frame clonotypes and omits some of them. The table has a few hundred thousand clones, about 86% seen once. Sequencing was performed on peripheral blood. The source of these receptors is a person between 65 and 80 years old with COVID-19, enrolled during active disease.

There are a few counts of this clone. The genes are TRBV7-2 and TRBJ2-7, with TRBD2 matching 11 bases. The CDR3 has 13 residues. Trimming at V came to 5 bases and at J to 7 bases, leaving 4 bases not matched to a gene. Germline CDR1 and CDR2: SGHTA and FQGNSA. This CDR3 reads CASSPRLAGEQYF. The CDR3 nucleotides read TGTGCCAGCAGCCCTCGACTAGCGGGGGAGCAGTACTTC.

The rearrangement joins TRBV27 to TRBJ1-1; D unresolved. The CDR3 contains 13 residues. V was clipped by 3 bases and J by 4 bases, with 9 bases between them. The germline V gene encodes CDR1 MNHEY and CDR2 SMNVEV (reference sequence). CDR3 coding DNA: TGTGCCAGCAGTTTTCGGGAGGGCACTGAAGCTTTCTTT. It codes for CASSFREGTEAFF.

This clone was observed a handful of times. The genes are TRBV7-2 and TRBJ2-3, with D unclear. The CDR3 runs to 13 residues. The germline CDR1 and CDR2 sequences are SGHTA and FQGNSA. V lost 2 bases to trimming and J lost 2 bases, with 5 bases between them. CDR3 in DNA: TGTGCCAGCAGCTTACCAGTCACAGATACGCAGTATTTT. Its protein is CASSLPVTDTQYF.

The CDR3 reads CAMATGGTQYF. The CDR3 DNA follows: TGTGCCATGGCGACGGGAGGGACCCAGTACTTC. The J gene is TRBJ2-5, the V gene TRBV19, with TRBD2 identical over 7 bases. Per the germline V gene, CDR1 is LNHDA and CDR2 is SQIVND (reference sequence). CDR3 length: 11 amino acids. Unmatched junction bases numbered 6, after V lost 10 bases and J lost 7 bases.